This TCR beta chain was observed in a study of cytomegalovirus exposure and HLA in healthy donors. This clone turned up a few times. Its antigen is still unknown. Study results and limitations: Among donors in an Asian-associated ancestry cluster, a later analysis reportedly found fewer N-insertions than the roughly 700-donor mean. In a later analysis, TCR association rates varied by HLA locus: DRB1 most, HLA-C fewest.

This PCR relied on a set of 60 Vbeta primers and 13 Jbeta primers. Per the original methods: The authors later counted around 80 million unique TCR beta chains, some 12 million of them shared. Clones were sequenced by immunoSEQ multiplex PCR, and TCRdb holds only the in-frame ones, with some missing. That table furnishes V, J and clone size, whereas the DNA furnished D and trimming. The table records fewer than 45,000 clones, approximately 76% of them present only once. This CDR3 region has 14 residues. V was cut by 6 bases and J by 5 bases, with 14 bases left in between. From germline, CDR1 is LNHDA and CDR2 SQIVND (reference sequence).

The rearrangement uses TRBV19 and TRBJ2-1, with D possibly matching TRBD2 (6 bases). The receptor's source is a woman in her twenties or thirties in good health and CMV-seropositive. The material sequenced was PBMCs. The CDR3 here is CASRLVGGDNEQFF. In DNA, the CDR3 is TGTGCCAGTAGGCTCGTGGGGGGAGACAATGAGCAGTTCTTC.